This TCR beta chain came from a study of blood T cell repertoires in COVID-19. Overall study context: The samples span acute and convalescent COVID-19 from the United States, Italy and Spain. Sources were T cells, B-cell-depleted T cells, or PBMCs; the material itself was cDNA or gDNA.

How the authors handled the data: It was from reference gene primer amplification that nucleated cell counts were estimated. The data were produced by immunoSEQ multiplex PCR, yet TCRdb's version contains in-frame clones alone and is incomplete. For V, J and clone size, that table is used; D and trimming come from the DNA. The data show about 190,000 clones, 88% seen once. The V gene lost 1 base and the J gene lost 8 bases, with 9 bases spanning the gap. Germline assignment: CDR1 GTSNPN and CDR2 SVGIG (reference sequence). There are 12 residues in the CDR3. The TCR was taken from a man aged 30 to 45 with acute or convalescent COVID-19. Source material: peripheral blood. The gene calls are TRBV30 and TRBJ1-5, with D unclear. CDR3 sequence reads: CAWSGGFKPQHF. The CDR3 nucleotides read TGTGCCTGGAGTGGCGGGTTTAAGCCCCAGCATTTT.